These T cell receptor beta chains were read from a single sample in a study of OX40 agonist ivuxolimab in advanced cancers. The assay was immunoSEQ multiplex PCR, and TCRdb's table has in-frame clones only and misses some. The repertoire holds roughly 29,000 clones, with about 90% as singletons. Sequenced here: CD4+ or CD8+ T cells sorted from blood, sampled in a trial of the OX40 agonist ivuxolimab. These receptors all come from an adult with an advanced solid tumor such as melanoma, head and neck, liver or kidney cancer. Both conserved end residues are part of each CDR3. D genes are given only for firm matches. Rows give clone size only sometimes, using once, few, many, or a class for an expanded clone.

CDR3aa | CDR3nt | abundance | j_gene | v_gene | d_gene
CASSQFPAGRNQPQHF | TGCGCCAGCAGCCAATTTCCCGCGGGGCGCAATCAGCCCCAGCATTTT | . | TRBJ1-5 | TRBV4-1 | .
CASSLIPNDRVNTGELFF | TGCGCCAGCAGCTTGATTCCCAACGACCGGGTAAACACCGGGGAGCTGTTTTTT | . | TRBJ2-2 | TRBV5-1 | .
CASRRTSTDTQYF | TGTGCCAGCCGGAGGACTAGCACAGATACGCAGTATTTT | . | TRBJ2-3 | TRBV27 | .
CASSPGPTYNEQFF | TGTGCCAGCAGCCCAGGGCCTACCTACAATGAGCAGTTCTTC | . | TRBJ2-1 | TRBV7-9 | .
CVSKYRGSYEQYF | TGTGTCAGCAAATACAGGGGGAGCTACGAGCAGTACTTC | once | TRBJ2-7 | TRBV7-8 | TRBD1
CASSGLEETQYF | TGTGCCAGCAGCGGCCTGGAGGAGACCCAGTACTTC | . | TRBJ2-5 | TRBV9 | .
CASSPGWSSGGTDTQYF | TGTGCCAGCAGCCCCGGTTGGTCTAGCGGGGGCACAGATACGCAGTATTTT | . | TRBJ2-3 | TRBV2 | TRBD2
CSVEWGSLGEQFF | TGCAGCGTCGAATGGGGCAGTCTCGGTGAGCAGTTCTTC | . | TRBJ2-1 | TRBV29-1 | .
CASSYGNSPLHF | TGTGCCAGCAGTTATGGGAATTCACCCCTCCACTTT | few | TRBJ1-6 | TRBV6-5 | .
CASSFEGTGRGDEQFF | TGTGCCAGCAGCTTTGAGGGGACTGGACGCGGGGATGAGCAGTTCTTC | . | TRBJ2-1 | TRBV7-9 | .
CATSPTGTLSYEQYF | TGTGCCACCTCCCCCACCGGGACACTTTCCTACGAGCAGTACTTC | . | TRBJ2-7 | TRBV6-6 | .
CASSPRRGYEQYF | TGTGCCAGCAGCCCTCGACGGGGCTACGAGCAGTACTTC | . | TRBJ2-7 | TRBV11-2 | .
CASSQPRPIKQSYNEQFF | TGTGCCAGCAGTCAACCACGGCCTATTAAACAATCCTACAATGAGCAGTTCTTC | . | TRBJ2-1 | TRBV7-2 | .
CASSPRQGVTDTQYF | TGTGCCAGCAGCCCCCGACAGGGGGTTACAGATACGCAGTATTTT | . | TRBJ2-3 | TRBV11-3 | TRBD1
CASSARTGQGAENEQFF | TGTGCCAGCAGCGCGAGAACGGGACAGGGGGCGGAAAATGAGCAGTTCTTC | . | TRBJ2-1 | TRBV7-7 | TRBD1
CASSFYLAGSNTGELFF | TGTGCCAGCAGCTTCTATCTAGCAGGGTCTAACACCGGGGAGCTGTTTTTT | . | TRBJ2-2 | TRBV11-3 | .
CASSLRGEETQYF | TGTGCCAGCAGTTTAAGGGGGGAGGAGACCCAGTACTTC | . | TRBJ2-5 | TRBV27 | .
CASSQAPGTGTEAFF | TGCGCCAGCAGCCAAGCTCCCGGGACCGGGACTGAAGCTTTCTTT | . | TRBJ1-1 | TRBV4-1 | .
CASSYSSGGVRETQYF | TGTGCCAGCAGTTACTCCAGCGGGGGGGTACGAGAGACCCAGTACTTC | . | TRBJ2-5 | TRBV6-6 | TRBD2
CASSWGGEQPQHF | TGTGCCAGCAGCTGGGGGGGCGAACAGCCCCAGCATTTT | . | TRBJ1-5 | TRBV11-1 | .
CASSPRSGANVLTF | TGTGCCAGCAGCCCGCGTTCTGGGGCCAACGTCCTGACTTTC | . | TRBJ2-6 | TRBV11-2 | .
CAGWEGAFGTEAFF | TGTGCCGGATGGGAGGGGGCGTTTGGCACTGAAGCTTTCTTT | . | TRBJ1-1 | TRBV2 | TRBD1
CASSSSPNRVNTEAFF | TGCGCCAGCAGCTCGAGCCCCAACAGGGTCAACACTGAAGCTTTCTTT | . | TRBJ1-1 | TRBV5-1 | .
CASSLGPPEQFF | TGTGCCAGCAGCTTGGGACCCCCTGAGCAGTTCTTC | . | TRBJ2-1 | TRBV5-6 | .
CASGTGVGQPQHF | TGTGCCAGTGGGACAGGGGTTGGTCAGCCCCAGCATTTT | . | TRBJ1-5 | TRBV11-2 | TRBD1
CASSPTRDSPLTANFGVLTF | TGTGCCAGCAGTCCCACCCGGGACAGCCCACTTACGGCCAACTTTGGCGTCCTGACTTTC | . | TRBJ2-6 | TRBV27 | TRBD1
CASSLILSSYEQYF | TGTGCCAGCAGCTTAATCCTATCCTCCTACGAGCAGTACTTC | . | TRBJ2-7 | TRBV5-6 | .
CASSFDMTQEKLFF | TGTGCCAGCAGCTTCGACATGACCCAAGAAAAACTGTTTTTT | . | TRBJ1-4 | TRBV7-9 | .
CASSLAGTGKMYNEAFF | TGTGCCAGCAGCTTGGCCGGGACAGGGAAGATGTATAATGAAGCTTTCTTT | . | TRBJ1-1 | TRBV7-6 | TRBD1
CAISISRTGPDNEQFF | TGTGCCATCAGCATTAGTCGGACAGGGCCGGACAATGAGCAGTTCTTC | . | TRBJ2-1 | TRBV10-3 | TRBD1
CASSLSAGQEETQYF | TGTGCCAGCAGCTTATCGGCGGGACAGGAAGAGACCCAGTACTTC | once | TRBJ2-5 | TRBV7-7 | TRBD1
CASSPVGNEQFF | TGTGCCAGCAGCCCGGTCGGAAATGAGCAGTTCTTC | . | TRBJ2-1 | TRBV5-4 | .
CASSEAAVSGNTIYF | TGTGCCAGCAGTGAAGCGGCCGTCTCTGGAAACACCATATATTTT | . | TRBJ1-3 | TRBV2 | .
CASSLWERAYEQYF | TGTGCCAGCAGCTTGTGGGAGCGGGCCTACGAGCAGTACTTC | . | TRBJ2-7 | TRBV5-4 | .
CASSSGGDQPQHF | TGTGCCAGCAGTTCTGGGGGGGATCAGCCCCAGCATTTT | . | TRBJ1-5 | TRBV5-6 | .
CASSSPDPSPGTEAFF | TGTGCCAGCAGCTCGCCGGACCCTTCTCCTGGCACTGAAGCTTTCTTT | . | TRBJ1-1 | TRBV7-8 | .
CASSNRDSPWYEQYF | TGTGCCAGTAGTAATCGGGACAGTCCTTGGTACGAGCAGTACTTC | . | TRBJ2-7 | TRBV19 | TRBD1
CATSPRQGAPDTQYF | TGTGCCACCAGTCCCAGGCAGGGGGCCCCAGATACGCAGTATTTT | . | TRBJ2-3 | TRBV7-6 | TRBD1
CASSLTDYEQYF | TGTGCCAGCAGCTTGACAGATTACGAGCAGTACTTC | . | TRBJ2-7 | TRBV5-8 | .
CASSFFTTPLKLFF | TGTGCCAGCAGTTTTTTTACGACCCCCCTAAAACTGTTCTTC | . | TRBJ2-1 | TRBV27 | .
CASSGSGGGYNEQFF | TGTGCCAGCAGTGGTAGCGGGGGGGGCTACAATGAGCAGTTCTTC | . | TRBJ2-1 | TRBV25-1 | TRBD2